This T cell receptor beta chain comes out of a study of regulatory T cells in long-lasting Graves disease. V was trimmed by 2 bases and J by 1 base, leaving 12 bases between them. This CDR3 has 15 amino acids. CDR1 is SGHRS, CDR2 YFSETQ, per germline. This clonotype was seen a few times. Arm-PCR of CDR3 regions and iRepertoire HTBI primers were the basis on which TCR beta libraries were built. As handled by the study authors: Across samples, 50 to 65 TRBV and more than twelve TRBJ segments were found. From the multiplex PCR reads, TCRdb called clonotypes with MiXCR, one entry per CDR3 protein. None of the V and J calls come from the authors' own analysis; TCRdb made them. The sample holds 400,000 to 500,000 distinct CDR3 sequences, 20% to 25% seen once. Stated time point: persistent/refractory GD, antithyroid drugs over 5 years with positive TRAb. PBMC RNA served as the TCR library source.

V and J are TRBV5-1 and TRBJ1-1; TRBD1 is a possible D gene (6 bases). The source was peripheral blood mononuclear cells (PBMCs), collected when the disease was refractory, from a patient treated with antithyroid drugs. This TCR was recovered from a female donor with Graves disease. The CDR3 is CASSFRGQENTEAFF. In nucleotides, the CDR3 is TGCGCCAGCAGCTTCCGGGGGCAGGAGAACACTGAAGCTTTCTTT. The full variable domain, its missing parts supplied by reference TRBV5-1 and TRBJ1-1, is KAGVTQTPRYLIKTRGQQVTLSCSPISGHRSVSWYQQTPGQGLQFLFEYFSETQRNKGNFPGRFSGRQFSNSRSEMNVSTLELGDSALYLCASSFRGQENTEAFFGQGTRLTVV.